The 18 T cell receptor beta chains presented below share a single source sample, sequenced in a study of blood T cell repertoires in COVID-19 (dated by TCRdb to 2019 to 2021). Libraries were prepared through the immunoSEQ multiplex PCR assay. TCRdb holds this immuneACCESS table with in-frame rearrangements only. Some clones are missing; in checked studies, unresolved V genes explain under half, and the rest has no known cause. The sample table holds some 260,000 clones, of which roughly 90% were seen once. The top ten clonotypes cover under 9.5% of the sample. Material: PBMCs or T cells enriched from blood (not recorded which). These receptors were taken from a man aged 35 to 55 who had recovered from COVID-19.

This clone was observed a few times. The chain links TRBV2 to TRBJ2-1; no clear D gene. Trimming cost V 8 bases and J 5 bases, with 13 bases left between them. CDR3 length equals 13 residues. Germline assignment: CDR1 SNHLY and CDR2 FYNNEI. The CDR3 DNA follows: TGTGCCAGCCCATCGAACATCAACAATGAGCAGTTCTTC. Translation: CASPSNINNEQFF. The full variable domain, with the rest looked up from reference TRBV2 and TRBJ2-1, is EPEVTQTPSHQVTQMGQEVILRCVPISNHLYFYWYRQILGQKVEFLVSFYNNEISEKSEIFDDQFSVERPDGSNFTLKIRSTKLEDSAMYFCASPSNINNEQFFGPGTRLTVL.

The chain is built from TRBV7-8 and TRBJ2-3; D is unclear. CDR1 and CDR2 (germline): SGHVS, FQNEAQ. The CDR3 is made up of 16 amino acids. The ends were cut back, 2 bases at V and 0 bases at J, with 12 bases in the middle. CDR3 amino acids: CASSLQQSSSTDTQYF. The DNA of the CDR3 is TGTGCCAGCAGCTTACAACAGTCATCTAGCACAGATACGCAGTATTTT.

The chain is built from TRBV5-4 and TRBJ2-5, with a tentative D call TRBD2 (7 bases). The CDR3 is made up of 14 amino acids. Germline V gene data show CDR1 as SGHNT and CDR2 as YYREEE (reference sequence). Between the trimmed V and J ends, which lost 4 bases and 1 base, there was a span of 11 bases. CDR3 in amino acids: CASSTGGSQETQYF. For the CDR3, the DNA is TGTGCCAGCAGCACGGGGGGCTCCCAAGAGACCCAGTACTTC.

This clone was seen just once. This chain joins TRBV29-1 and TRBJ2-7, with 7 positions matching TRBD1. V was pared by 6 bases and J by 3 bases, with 8 bases of the junction left unmatched. CDR1 and CDR2 from the germline V gene are SQVTM and ANQGSEA. The CDR3 length is 13 residues. The chain's CDR3 is CSVAGGQVYEQYF. The CDR3 coding sequence is TGCAGCGTGGCTGGAGGACAGGTCTACGAGCAGTACTTC.

This sequence joins TRBV27 and TRBJ1-2, with D perhaps TRBD1 (6 bases). This CDR3 comprises 16 residues. Germline V gene sequence: CDR1 MNHEY, CDR2 SMNVEV (reference sequence). V was trimmed by 5 bases and J by 5 bases, leaving 21 bases between them. The CDR3 sequence is CASSPSRIGGLYGYTF. CDR3 bases: TGTGCCAGCAGTCCATCCCGAATCGGGGGGCTGTATGGCTACACCTTC.

This chain joins TRBV14 and TRBJ2-4, with TRBD2 matching over 15 bases. The V and J ends lost 2 bases and 6 bases, in that order; junction bases with no gene match: 23. Germline CDR1 and CDR2: SGHDN and FVKESK. The CDR3 has 23 residues. The CDR3 loop reads CASSQNPLLGTSGRYAIGNIQYF. The CDR3 bases are TGTGCCAGCAGCCAAAACCCTCTTCTCGGGACTAGCGGGAGGTATGCAATTGGAAACATTCAGTACTTC.

The rearrangement uses TRBV5-1 and TRBJ1-6; tentative D call: TRBD1 (5 bases). The CDR3 covers 19 residues. CDR1 and CDR2 (germline): SGHRS, YFSETQ. Trimming took 4 bases from V and 6 from J, leaving 26 bases between them. CDR3 protein: CASSRGDIPGQRGNSPLHF. CDR3 in DNA: TGCGCCAGCAGCCGTGGCGATATTCCGGGCCAAAGGGGTAATTCACCCCTCCACTTT.

Only a few counts were recorded for this clone. This chain uses TRBV7-8 with TRBJ1-5; D gene ambiguous. Germline CDR1 and CDR2: SGHVS and FQNEAQ. V gave up 3 bases and J gave up 4 bases, with 10 bases separating them. The CDR3 runs 14 residues. As DNA, the CDR3 is TGTGCCAGCAGCTTGTTGCAGACTAATCAGCCCCAGCATTTT. It translates to CASSLLQTNQPQHF.

The chain combines TRBV5-6 with TRBJ2-5; unclear D gene. Germline CDR1 is SGHDT and CDR2 is YYEEEE. Trimming removed 2 bases at V and 5 bases at J, with 22 bases between. The CDR3 consists of 17 residues. DNA for the CDR3: TGTGCCAGCAGCTTTCAGCTCCTCCGAGGCCGTCGGGAGACCCAGTACTTC. Translating gives CASSFQLLRGRRETQYF.

The chain's CDR3 is CASSLMGFASGSIRNIQYF. The CDR3 DNA reads TGTGCCAGCAGTCTGATGGGCTTCGCTAGCGGGAGTATTCGGAACATTCAGTACTTC. The chain employs TRBV5-4 and TRBJ2-4, with 10 bases that match TRBD2. This CDR3 is 19 amino acids long. V shed 5 bases and J 7 bases; nucleotides not matched to a gene: 21. Germline assignment: CDR1 SGHNT and CDR2 YYREEE (reference sequence). Complete variable domain (other parts from reference TRBV5-4 and TRBJ2-4): ETGVTQSPTHLIKTRGQQVTLRCSSQSGHNTVSWYQQALGQGPQFIFQYYREEENGRGNFPPRFSGLQFPNYSSELNVNALELDDSALYLCASSLMGFASGSIRNIQYFGAGTRLSVL.

J is TRBJ2-2 and V is TRBV27; possible D gene TRBD2, 6 bases. Germline V lookup: CDR1 MNHEY, CDR2 SMNVEV (reference sequence). The CDR3 loop spans 12 amino acids. Trimming took off 3 bases at V and 11 bases at J, with 10 bases between the two ends. The CDR3 spells CASSFRGIELFF. CDR3 in DNA: TGTGCCAGCAGTTTTCGGGGGATCGAGCTGTTTTTT.

V is TRBV6-5 and J is TRBJ1-2; D gene ambiguous. The ends were cut back, 6 bases at V and 0 bases at J, with 8 bases in the middle. CDR3 length: 13 residues. Germline-derived CDR1 and CDR2 are MNHEY and SVGAGI. The CDR3 DNA is TGTGCCAGCAGACTGAATGCTAACTATGGCTACACCTTC. Amino acids: CASRLNANYGYTF.

This rearrangement joins TRBV5-4 to TRBJ2-5, with D possibly matching TRBD1 (5 bases). V shed 2 bases and J shed 2 bases, with 10 bases lying between them. This CDR3 has 14 amino acids. Germline V CDR1 and CDR2: SGHNT, YYREEE (reference sequence). CDR3 bases: TGTGCCAGCAGCTTTACAGGAGCGCAAGAGACCCAGTACTTC. The encoded protein is CASSFTGAQETQYF.

This chain connects TRBV19 to TRBJ1-1; D perhaps matches TRBD1 (5 bases). The germline gives CDR1 LNHDA, CDR2 SQIVND (reference sequence). V lost 3 bases, J lost 4 bases, and 12 bases lay in between. This CDR3 spans 14 amino acids. CDR3 sequence: CASSMVRGSTEAFF. The CDR3 coding sequence is TGTGCCAGTAGTATGGTAAGGGGTAGCACTGAAGCTTTCTTT.

This clone is a singleton in its sample. The chain carries TRBV5-6 and TRBJ1-2; D is unclear. CDR1 is SGHDT and CDR2 is YYEEEE in the germline V gene. V was clipped by 7 bases and J by 5 bases, with 6 bases between them. The CDR3 length is 10 residues. The CDR3 protein is CASGRYGYTF. As DNA, the CDR3 is TGTGCCAGCGGCAGGTATGGCTACACCTTC.

The chain has TRBV27 and TRBJ2-5; no firm D call. The CDR3 totals 15 residues. Trimming left V 2 bases short and J 1 base short, with 11 bases between. Germline CDR1 MNHEY, CDR2 SMNVEV (reference sequence). The CDR3 sequence: CASSLTPGTQETQYF. In DNA, the CDR3 is TGTGCCAGCAGTTTAACGCCAGGCACCCAAGAGACCCAGTACTTC.

The chain combines TRBV28 with TRBJ2-1; 8 bases are shared with TRBD1. There are 15 residues in the CDR3. CDR1 and CDR2 (germline): MDHEN, SYDVKM. V shed 4 bases, J shed 9 bases, and the junction held 11 bases outside the gene matches. This CDR3 reads CASSSEDRVITEQFF. CDR3 DNA: TGTGCCAGCAGTTCTGAGGACAGGGTAATCACTGAGCAGTTCTTC.

J is TRBJ1-5 and V is TRBV15; D may be TRBD1 (6 bases). The V gene's germline CDR1 is LNHNV and CDR2 YYDKDF (reference sequence). Trimming left V 3 bases short and J 0 bases short, with 12 bases between. The CDR3 has 16 amino acids. In DNA form, the CDR3 reads TGTGCCACCAGCAGCGAGACAGGTTCTAGCAATCAGCCCCAGCATTTT. Protein: CATSSETGSSNQPQHF. The whole variable domain, filled in from reference TRBV15 and TRBJ1-5, reads DAMVIQNPRYQVTQFGKPVTLSCSQTLNHNVMYWYQQKSSQAPKLLFHYYDKDFNNEADTPDNFQSRRPNTSFCFLDIRSPGLGDTAMYLCATSSETGSSNQPQHFGDGTRLSIL.